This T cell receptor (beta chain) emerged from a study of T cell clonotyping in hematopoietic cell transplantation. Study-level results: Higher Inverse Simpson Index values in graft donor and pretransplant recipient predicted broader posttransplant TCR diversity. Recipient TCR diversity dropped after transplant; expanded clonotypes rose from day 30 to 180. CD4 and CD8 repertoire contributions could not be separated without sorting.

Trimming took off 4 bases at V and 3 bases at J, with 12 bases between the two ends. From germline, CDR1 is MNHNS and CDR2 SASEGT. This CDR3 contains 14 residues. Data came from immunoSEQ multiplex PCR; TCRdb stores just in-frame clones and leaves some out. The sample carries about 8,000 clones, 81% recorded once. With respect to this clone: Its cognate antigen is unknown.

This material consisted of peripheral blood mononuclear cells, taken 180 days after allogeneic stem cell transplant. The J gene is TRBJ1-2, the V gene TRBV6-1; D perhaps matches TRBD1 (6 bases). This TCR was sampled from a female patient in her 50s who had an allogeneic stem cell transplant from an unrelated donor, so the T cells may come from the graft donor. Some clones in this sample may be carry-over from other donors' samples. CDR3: CASSVRQDHYGYTF. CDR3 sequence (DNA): TGTGCCAGCAGTGTAAGACAGGACCACTATGGCTACACCTTC.